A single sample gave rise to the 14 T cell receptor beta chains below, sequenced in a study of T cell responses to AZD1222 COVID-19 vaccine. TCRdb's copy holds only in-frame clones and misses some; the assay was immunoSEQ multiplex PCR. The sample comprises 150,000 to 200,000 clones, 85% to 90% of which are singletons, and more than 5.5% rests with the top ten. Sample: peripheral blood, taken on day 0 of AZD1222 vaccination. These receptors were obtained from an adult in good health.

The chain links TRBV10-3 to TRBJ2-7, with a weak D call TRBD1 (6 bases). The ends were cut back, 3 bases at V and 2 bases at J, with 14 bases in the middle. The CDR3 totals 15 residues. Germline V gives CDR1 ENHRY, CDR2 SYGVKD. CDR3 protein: CAISDSDRRPYEQYF. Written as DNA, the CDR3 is TGTGCCATCAGTGATTCCGACAGGAGACCCTACGAGCAGTACTTC.

The CDR3 here is CASSLPGTEIIGSYTF. In DNA form, the CDR3 reads TGTGCCAGCAGTTTGCCCGGGACCGAGATAATTGGTAGCTACACCTTC. The rearrangement uses TRBV28 and TRBJ1-2, with D perhaps matching TRBD1 (5 bases). V was pared by 3 bases and J by 9 bases, with 23 bases between. Germline values: CDR1 MDHEN, CDR2 SYDVKM. The CDR3 extends over 16 amino acids.

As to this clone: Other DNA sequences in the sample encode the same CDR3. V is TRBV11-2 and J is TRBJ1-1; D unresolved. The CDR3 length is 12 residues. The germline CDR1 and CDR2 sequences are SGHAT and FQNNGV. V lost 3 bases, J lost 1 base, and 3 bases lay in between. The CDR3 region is CASSLENTEAFF. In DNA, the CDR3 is TGTGCCAGCAGCTTGGAGAACACTGAAGCTTTCTTT.

CDR3 region: CAWSVLRRTVIGNTEAFF. The CDR3 nucleotides read TGTGCCTGGAGTGTACTTCGACGAACAGTCATAGGGAACACTGAAGCTTTCTTT. The chain links TRBV30 to TRBJ1-1; no reliable D call. This CDR3 contains 18 residues. Germline V gives CDR1 GTSNPN, CDR2 SVGIG (reference sequence). V lost 0 bases and J lost 1, with 21 bases in between.

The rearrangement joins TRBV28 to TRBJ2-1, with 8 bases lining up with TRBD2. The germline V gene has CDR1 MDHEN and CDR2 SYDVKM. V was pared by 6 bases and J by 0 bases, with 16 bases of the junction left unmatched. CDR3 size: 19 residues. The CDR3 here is CASRNPGGSWSSSYNEQFF. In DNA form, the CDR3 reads TGTGCCAGCAGGAACCCGGGGGGGAGCTGGTCCAGCTCCTACAATGAGCAGTTCTTC. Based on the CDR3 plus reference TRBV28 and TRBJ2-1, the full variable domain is DVKVTQSSRYLVKRTGEKVFLECVQDMDHENMFWYRQDPGLGLRLIYFSYDVKMKEKGDIPEGYSVSREKKERFSLILESASTNQTSMYLCASRNPGGSWSSSYNEQFFGPGTRLTVL.

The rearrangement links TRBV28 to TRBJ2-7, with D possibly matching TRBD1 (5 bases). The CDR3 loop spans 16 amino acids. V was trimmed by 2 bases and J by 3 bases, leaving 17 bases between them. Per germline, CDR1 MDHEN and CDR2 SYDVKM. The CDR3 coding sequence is TGTGCCAGCAGTTTAGTATTCGGGCAGGGCAACTACGAGCAGTACTTC. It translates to CASSLVFGQGNYEQYF.

The CDR3 spells CASSTPRGSNEKLFF. CDR3 nucleotide sequence: TGTGCCAGCAGCACCCCGAGGGGGAGTAATGAAAAACTGTTTTTT. The chain recombines TRBV4-2 with TRBJ1-4, with D tentatively TRBD1 (6 bases). Germline loops: CDR1 LGHNA, CDR2 YNFKEQ. The CDR3 runs 15 residues. The germline V and J ends were trimmed by 5 bases and 4 bases, with 14 bases remaining between them.

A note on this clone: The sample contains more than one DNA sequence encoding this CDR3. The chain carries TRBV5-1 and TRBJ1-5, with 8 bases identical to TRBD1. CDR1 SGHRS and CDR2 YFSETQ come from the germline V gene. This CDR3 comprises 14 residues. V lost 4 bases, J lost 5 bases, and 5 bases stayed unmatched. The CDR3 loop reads CASSPGQGDQPQHF. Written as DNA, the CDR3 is TGCGCCAGCAGCCCTGGACAGGGCGATCAGCCCCAGCATTTT.

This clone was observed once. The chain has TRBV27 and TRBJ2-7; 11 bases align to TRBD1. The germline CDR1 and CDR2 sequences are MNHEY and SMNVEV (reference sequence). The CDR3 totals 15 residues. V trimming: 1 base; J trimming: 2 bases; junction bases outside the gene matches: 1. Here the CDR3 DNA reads TGTGCCAGCAGTTTATTGGGACAGGGGGCCTACGAGCAGTACTTC. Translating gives CASSLLGQGAYEQYF.

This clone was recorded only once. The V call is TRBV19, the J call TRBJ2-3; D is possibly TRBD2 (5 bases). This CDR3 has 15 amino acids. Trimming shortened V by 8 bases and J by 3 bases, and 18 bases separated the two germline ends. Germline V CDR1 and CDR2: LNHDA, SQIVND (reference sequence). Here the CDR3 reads CASQELAFGTDTQYF. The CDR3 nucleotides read TGTGCCAGTCAGGAGTTAGCGTTCGGGACAGATACGCAGTATTTT.

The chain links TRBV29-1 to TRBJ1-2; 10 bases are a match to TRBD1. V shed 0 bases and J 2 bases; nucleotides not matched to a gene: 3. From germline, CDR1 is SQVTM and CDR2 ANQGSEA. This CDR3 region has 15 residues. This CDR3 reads CSVEEGDRGNYGYTF. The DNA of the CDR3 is TGCAGCGTTGAAGAGGGGGACAGGGGCAACTATGGCTACACCTTC.

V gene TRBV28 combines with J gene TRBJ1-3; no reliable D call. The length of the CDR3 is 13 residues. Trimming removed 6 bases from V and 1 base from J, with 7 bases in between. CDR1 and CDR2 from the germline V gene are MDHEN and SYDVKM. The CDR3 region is CASRLRSGNTIYF. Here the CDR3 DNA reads TGTGCCAGCAGGTTGCGGTCTGGAAACACCATATATTTT.

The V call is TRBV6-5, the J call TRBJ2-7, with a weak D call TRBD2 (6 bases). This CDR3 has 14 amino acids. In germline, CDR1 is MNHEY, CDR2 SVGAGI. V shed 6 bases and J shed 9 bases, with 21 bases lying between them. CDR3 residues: CASRQGLPHTRQYF. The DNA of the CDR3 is TGTGCCAGCAGGCAGGGACTCCCTCATACTAGGCAGTACTTC.

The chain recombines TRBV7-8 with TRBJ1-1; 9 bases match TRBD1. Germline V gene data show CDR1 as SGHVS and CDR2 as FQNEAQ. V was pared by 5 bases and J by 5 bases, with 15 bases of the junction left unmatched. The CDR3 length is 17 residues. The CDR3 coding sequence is TGTGCCAGCAGCAGAGCTAGGACAGGGGCTGGAACGACTGAAGCTTTCTTT. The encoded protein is CASSRARTGAGTTEAFF. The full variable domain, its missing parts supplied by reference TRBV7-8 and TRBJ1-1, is GAGVSQSPRYKVAKRGQDVALRCDPISGHVSLFWYQQALGQGPEFLTYFQNEAQLDKSGLPSDRFFAERPEGSVSTLKIQRTQQEDSAVYLCASSRARTGAGTTEAFFGQGTRLTVV.